A selection of T cell receptor beta chains follows, all from one sample in a study of blood T cell repertoires in COVID-19. Assay: immunoSEQ multiplex PCR; the TCRdb copy retains only in-frame clones and omits some. The table lists 250,000 to 300,000 clones, over 70% of them singletons. The sequencing sample was made of peripheral blood. These receptors all come from a man at least 80 years old with acute or convalescent COVID-19. CDR3s include the opening cysteine and the closing phenylalanine or tryptophan. A D gene is named only where the DNA matches it firmly. For some rows the clone size is stated as once, few or many, or as a class when expanded; others skip it.

abundance: -; d_gene: TRBD1; v_gene: TRBV19; j_gene: TRBJ2-2; CDR3aa: CASTITGATGELFF; CDR3nt: TGTGCCAGTACTATAACAGGGGCCACCGGGGAGCTGTTTTTT
abundance: -; d_gene: -; v_gene: TRBV6-5; j_gene: TRBJ2-3; CDR3aa: CASRSRGATDTQYF; CDR3nt: TGTGCCAGCAGGAGCAGGGGGGCCACAGATACGCAGTATTTT
abundance: once; d_gene: TRBD2; v_gene: TRBV10-1; j_gene: TRBJ2-3; CDR3aa: CASSESGGRDTDTQYF; CDR3nt: TGCGCCAGCAGTGAGAGCGGCGGGAGGGATACAGATACGCAGTATTTT
abundance: -; d_gene: -; v_gene: TRBV7-3; j_gene: TRBJ1-1; CDR3aa: CASSLLGGFGTEAFF; CDR3nt: TGTGCCAGCAGCCTCTTGGGGGGATTCGGCACTGAAGCTTTCTTT
abundance: -; d_gene: -; v_gene: TRBV19; j_gene: TRBJ2-7; CDR3aa: CASWASYEQYF; CDR3nt: TGTGCCAGTTGGGCGTCCTACGAGCAGTACTTC
abundance: -; d_gene: TRBD2; v_gene: TRBV9; j_gene: TRBJ2-5; CDR3aa: CASSVSGGRETQYF; CDR3nt: TGTGCCAGCAGCGTGAGCGGGGGGCGAGAGACCCAGTACTTC
abundance: -; d_gene: TRBD1; v_gene: TRBV5-1; j_gene: TRBJ1-2; CDR3aa: CASNGQGSGYTF; CDR3nt: TGCGCCAGCAACGGACAGGGGAGTGGCTACACCTTC
abundance: few; d_gene: TRBD2; v_gene: TRBV28; j_gene: TRBJ2-1; CDR3aa: CASSFSRGLAGYNEQFF; CDR3nt: TGTGCCAGCAGTTTCTCTAGGGGACTAGCCGGATACAATGAGCAGTTCTTC
abundance: -; d_gene: -; v_gene: TRBV2; j_gene: TRBJ1-1; CDR3aa: CASSEASFRVNTEAFF; CDR3nt: TGTGCCAGCAGTGAAGCGTCCTTCCGGGTCAACACTGAAGCTTTCTTT
abundance: -; d_gene: -; v_gene: TRBV10-3; j_gene: TRBJ1-2; CDR3aa: CAIRTTGSEGYTF; CDR3nt: TGTGCCATCCGCACAACAGGGTCTGAGGGCTACACCTTC
abundance: -; d_gene: -; v_gene: TRBV6-5; j_gene: TRBJ1-5; CDR3aa: CASSYGRGNQPQHF; CDR3nt: TGTGCCAGCAGTTACGGCCGTGGCAATCAGCCCCAGCATTTT
abundance: -; d_gene: TRBD1; v_gene: TRBV30; j_gene: TRBJ1-1; CDR3aa: CAWSQDRGRTEAFF; CDR3nt: TGTGCCTGGAGTCAGGACAGGGGGCGAACTGAAGCTTTCTTT
abundance: -; d_gene: -; v_gene: TRBV27; j_gene: TRBJ1-6; CDR3aa: CASSPLSTSSYNSPLHF; CDR3nt: TGTGCCAGCAGCCCCTTGAGCACCTCCTCCTATAATTCACCCCTCCACTTT
abundance: -; d_gene: -; v_gene: TRBV3-1/TRBV3-2; j_gene: TRBJ1-2; CDR3aa: CASSQAPRRGRGYGYTF; CDR3nt: TGTGCCAGCAGCCAAGCCCCCCGGCGGGGTCGAGGGTATGGCTACACCTTC
abundance: -; d_gene: TRBD1; v_gene: TRBV15; j_gene: TRBJ2-6; CDR3aa: CATSRSGTGSGANVLTF; CDR3nt: TGTGCCACCAGCAGATCTGGGACAGGGTCTGGGGCCAACGTCCTGACTTTC
abundance: few; d_gene: -; v_gene: TRBV5-1; j_gene: TRBJ2-3; CDR3aa: CASSPGNPSTDTQYF; CDR3nt: TGCGCCAGCAGCCCCGGGAACCCTAGCACAGATACGCAGTATTTT
abundance: -; d_gene: TRBD2; v_gene: TRBV11-2; j_gene: TRBJ2-3; CDR3aa: CASSLRGRAGDTQYF; CDR3nt: TGTGCCAGCAGCTTACGCGGGAGGGCGGGAGATACGCAGTATTTT
abundance: -; d_gene: TRBD1; v_gene: TRBV7-9; j_gene: TRBJ1-1; CDR3aa: CASSFGAGGLNTEAFF; CDR3nt: TGTGCCAGCAGCTTTGGTGCAGGGGGATTGAACACTGAAGCTTTCTTT
abundance: -; d_gene: TRBD1; v_gene: TRBV7-2; j_gene: TRBJ2-5; CDR3aa: CASSQPRTGGETQYF; CDR3nt: TGTGCCAGCAGCCAACCACGGACAGGGGGAGAGACCCAGTACTTC
abundance: -; d_gene: TRBD2; v_gene: TRBV29-1; j_gene: TRBJ2-3; CDR3aa: CSVEGGLAGAPDTQYF; CDR3nt: TGCAGCGTTGAAGGGGGACTAGCGGGAGCCCCAGATACGCAGTATTTT
abundance: -; d_gene: -; v_gene: TRBV4-1; j_gene: TRBJ2-5; CDR3aa: CASSQVTLARETQYF; CDR3nt: TGCGCCAGCAGCCAAGTAACCCTAGCGAGGGAGACCCAGTACTTC
abundance: -; d_gene: -; v_gene: TRBV29-1; j_gene: TRBJ1-3; CDR3aa: CSATAGNTIYF; CDR3nt: TGCAGCGCGACAGCTGGAAACACCATATATTTT
abundance: -; d_gene: -; v_gene: TRBV5-1; j_gene: TRBJ2-7; CDR3aa: CASSSAGTSYEQYF; CDR3nt: TGCGCCAGCAGCTCAGCGGGTACATCCTACGAGCAGTACTTC
abundance: -; d_gene: -; v_gene: TRBV29-1; j_gene: TRBJ2-7; CDR3aa: CSVGGISSYEQYF; CDR3nt: TGCAGCGTGGGGGGAATTAGCTCCTACGAGCAGTACTTC